The rows below give T cell receptor beta chains drawn from one sample of a study of T cells in Graves' hyperthyroidism and ophthalmopathy. TCRdb used MiXCR to reprocess the multiplex PCR reads, holding one entry per CDR3 protein. The table has 500,000 to 650,000 distinct CDR3 sequences, 15% to 20% seen once. The sample consisted of blood. The receptors derive from a woman between 18 and 29 years old with Graves' ophthalmopathy. CDR3s include the opening cysteine and the closing phenylalanine or tryptophan. The D gene is left open where the match is weak. The size entry is marked missing in some rows and otherwise reads once, few, many or a size class.

j_call d_call clone_size v_call cdr3_aa cdr3_nt
TRBJ2-1 NA many TRBV28 CASSALTGWYEQENEQFF TGTGCCAGCAGTGCCCTAACAGGGTGGTATGAACAAGAGAATGAGCAGTTCTTC
TRBJ1-1 NA many TRBV29-1 CSVVSQNTEAFF TGCAGCGTTGTCAGTCAGAACACTGAAGCTTTCTTT
TRBJ2-7 NA NA TRBV6-5 CASSYGGTYEQYF TGTGCCAGCAGTTACGGGGGTACCTACGAGCAGTACTTC
TRBJ2-3 NA few TRBV4-2 CASSRETRDTQYF TGTGCCAGCAGCCGGGAGACCCGAGACACGCAGTATTTT
TRBJ2-1 TRBD2 many TRBV7-9 CASSSAGPLLGDEQFF TGTGCCAGCAGCTCAGCGGGACCCCTCCTGGGGGATGAGCAGTTCTTC
TRBJ2-5 TRBD1 NA TRBV12-5 CASGLGMGQGAGETQYF TGTGCTAGTGGTTTGGGGATGGGACAGGGGGCGGGAGAGACCCAGTACTTC
TRBJ1-1 NA many TRBV30 CAWSVSTGLNTEAFF TGTGCCTGGAGTGTTTCGACAGGCCTAAACACTGAAGCTTTCTTT
TRBJ1-2 NA few TRBV7-9 CASSLLQGLDGYTF TGTGCCAGCAGCCTACTACAGGGTCTGGATGGCTACACCTTC
TRBJ2-1 NA NA TRBV19 CASSSGKVSYNEQFF TGTGCCAGTAGTTCAGGGAAGGTTTCCTACAATGAGCAGTTCTTC
TRBJ1-2 NA NA TRBV19 CASSGYRQNYGYTF TGTGCCAGTAGTGGATACAGACAAAACTATGGCTACACCTTC
TRBJ1-2 NA many TRBV12-3/TRBV12-4 CASSFSTRVSAGYTF TGTGCCAGCAGTTTTTCAACCAGGGTTAGCGCTGGCTACACCTTC
TRBJ2-7 NA few TRBV4-1 CASSQVPGGSYEQYF TGCGCCAGCAGCCAAGTCCCAGGTGGATCCTACGAGCAGTACTTC
TRBJ1-4 NA few TRBV29-1 CSVEEIGDNEKLFF TGCAGCGTTGAAGAGATTGGAGATAATGAAAAACTGTTTTTT
TRBJ2-1 NA many TRBV2 CASSLLTGGGNEQFF TGTGCCAGCAGCCTCCTCACCGGAGGGGGCAATGAGCAGTTCTTC
TRBJ2-1 TRBD1 many TRBV12-3/TRBV12-4 CASTPPGQGRNEQFF TGTGCCAGCACCCCCCCGGGACAGGGAAGGAATGAGCAGTTCTTC
TRBJ2-2 NA many TRBV6-1 CASRRDNTGELFF TGTGCCAGCAGACGGGACAACACCGGGGAGCTGTTTTTT
TRBJ2-1 TRBD2 NA TRBV13 CASSVHLAGGSYNEQFF TGTGCCAGCAGCGTACACCTAGCGGGCGGCTCCTACAATGAGCAGTTCTTC
TRBJ2-3 TRBD1 many TRBV6-1 CASPPISGTGNSDTQYF TGTGCCAGTCCCCCTATCTCCGGGACAGGGAATTCAGATACGCAGTATTTT
TRBJ1-1 TRBD1 many TRBV12-3/TRBV12-4 CASSGTGLAEAFF TGTGCCAGCAGCGGGACAGGTCTCGCTGAAGCTTTCTTT
TRBJ2-1 NA many TRBV6-4 CASSEGVAANEQFF TGTGCCAGCAGTGAGGGCGTAGCGGCCAATGAGCAGTTCTTC
TRBJ2-1 TRBD2 many TRBV11-1 CASRLAGGMDEQFF TGTGCCAGTCGACTAGCGGGGGGGATGGATGAGCAGTTCTTC
TRBJ2-3 NA NA TRBV7-2 CASRNFLPRVLGTDTQYF TGTGCCAGCCGAAACTTCTTACCCCGGGTACTGGGCACAGATACGCAGTATTTT
TRBJ1-5 TRBD1 NA TRBV18 CASSRWTGGIEPQHF TGTGCCAGCTCACGTTGGACAGGGGGGATAGAGCCCCAGCATTTT
TRBJ2-7 NA few TRBV29-1 CSVVEGGYEQYF TGCAGCGTAGTCGAGGGGGGCTACGAGCAGTACTTC
TRBJ2-2 TRBD2 many TRBV5-1 CASSLVAGDTGELFF TGCGCCAGCAGCTTGGTAGCGGGGGACACCGGGGAGCTGTTTTTT
TRBJ1-6 NA many TRBV27 CASSSRQYNSPLHF TGTGCCAGCAGTTCGCGACAGTATAATTCACCCCTCCACTTT
TRBJ1-1 TRBD1 NA TRBV19 CASSIKTGVNTEAFF TGTGCCAGTAGTATAAAGACAGGGGTAAACACTGAAGCTTTCTTT
TRBJ2-1 TRBD2 many TRBV6-1 CASRTSGSVNEQFF TGTGCCAGCAGGACTAGCGGGAGTGTGAATGAGCAGTTCTTC
TRBJ2-2 NA NA TRBV12-3/TRBV12-4 CASSSLANGELFF TGTGCCAGCAGTTCCCTAGCTAACGGGGAGCTGTTTTTT
TRBJ2-7 TRBD2 many TRBV20-1 CSARRSGGLAGAGTYEQYF TGCAGTGCTAGGAGATCCGGGGGACTAGCGGGCGCCGGAACCTACGAGCAGTACTTC
TRBJ2-7 NA many TRBV20-1 CSSPWPGGVGLEQYF TGCAGTTCCCCCTGGCCGGGGGGCGTAGGCCTCGAGCAGTACTTC
TRBJ2-4 NA NA TRBV7-3 CASSLVGQGENIQYF TGTGCCAGCAGCTTAGTTGGGCAGGGCGAAAACATTCAGTACTTC
TRBJ2-4 NA many TRBV28 CASSLRRGDDIQYF TGTGCCAGCAGTTTAAGAAGGGGTGATGACATTCAGTACTTC
TRBJ1-5 NA many TRBV3-1 CASSPNTGINQPQHF TGTGCCAGCAGCCCAAATACCGGGATCAATCAGCCCCAGCATTTT
TRBJ2-2 NA many TRBV6-2/TRBV6-3 CASSSSEITGELFF TGTGCCAGCAGTTCGTCCGAAATCACCGGGGAGCTGTTTTTT
TRBJ2-2 TRBD2 NA TRBV4-1 CASSQPILTSGSPGELFF TGCGCCAGCAGCCAACCGATCCTTACTAGCGGGAGCCCCGGGGAGCTGTTTTTT
TRBJ2-3 NA few TRBV3-2 CASSQVLIRPSTDTQYF TGTGCCAGCAGCCAAGTTCTAATACGACCAAGCACAGATACGCAGTATTTT
TRBJ2-3 NA NA TRBV7-2 CASSLIRGRADTQYF TGTGCCAGCAGCTTAATTCGTGGCAGGGCAGATACGCAGTATTTT
TRBJ2-1 NA many TRBV12-3/TRBV12-4 CASSFATDYNNEQFF TGTGCCAGCAGTTTCGCGACAGATTATAACAATGAGCAGTTCTTC
TRBJ1-1 NA few TRBV29-1 CSVETLNTEAFF TGCAGCGTTGAAACGTTGAACACTGAAGCTTTCTTT
TRBJ2-1 TRBD2 many TRBV9 CASSAGVGAGGYNEQFF TGTGCCAGCAGCGCCGGCGTAGGGGCGGGAGGCTACAATGAGCAGTTCTTC
TRBJ2-7 NA many TRBV27 CASSPSLRDGYEQYF TGTGCCAGCAGTCCCTCCCTCAGGGATGGCTACGAGCAGTACTTC
TRBJ1-4 TRBD1 many TRBV3-1 CASSPWDRGGEKLFF TGTGCCAGCAGCCCTTGGGACAGGGGGGGCGAAAAACTGTTTTTT
TRBJ2-7 NA many TRBV6-1 CASSEDRVGYEQYF TGTGCCAGCAGTGAAGACAGGGTGGGTTACGAGCAGTACTTC
TRBJ1-1 TRBD1 many TRBV27 CASSAGQVLNTEAFF TGTGCCAGCAGCGCGGGACAGGTCTTGAACACTGAAGCTTTCTTT
TRBJ1-2 TRBD1 many TRBV28 CASSQPDRVDYGYTF TGTGCCAGCAGCCAACCCGACAGGGTCGACTATGGCTACACCTTC
TRBJ2-1 TRBD1 NA TRBV30 CAWSVRGPYNEQFF TGTGCCTGGAGTGTCAGGGGGCCCTACAATGAGCAGTTCTTC
TRBJ2-7 NA few TRBV5-1 CASSHSSGSSSYEQYF TGCGCCAGCAGCCATTCCTCAGGATCCAGTTCCTACGAGCAGTACTTC
TRBJ1-2 NA many TRBV30 CAWTHGPYGYTF TGTGCCTGGACCCACGGGCCCTATGGCTACACCTTC
TRBJ2-3 TRBD2 many TRBV3-1 CASSTPGLAHYTQYF TGTGCCAGCAGCACACCGGGACTAGCACACTATACGCAGTATTTT
TRBJ1-4 NA many TRBV5-1 CASSLGPTNEKLFF TGTGCCAGCAGCTTGGGACCGACTAATGAAAAACTGTTTTTT